The 3 T cell receptor beta chains in this list originate from one sample, sequenced in a study of control samples from healthy donors and cancer patients. The method was immunoSEQ multiplex PCR; TCRdb's version includes in-frame clones alone and lacks a portion of them. The table records more than 100,000 clones, about 91% of them present only once. Sequencing input: blood. These receptors came from a man aged 40-55 years in good health.

The V gene is TRBV10-3, the J gene TRBJ1-4, with D unclear. The CDR3 is made up of 15 amino acids. Germline V gives CDR1 ENHRY, CDR2 SYGVKD. Trimming pared 0 bases from V and 4 bases from J, leaving 9 bases between. CDR3 coding DNA: TGTGCCATCAGTGAGTCGGGCAATGTTAATGAAAAACTGTTTTTT. It is translated as CAISESGNVNEKLFF.

The chain couples TRBV7-7 to TRBJ2-7; weak D call: TRBD2 (6 bases). CDR3 size: 14 residues. Germline V lookup: CDR1 SSHAT, CDR2 FNYEAQ (reference sequence). V was clipped by 5 bases and J by 1 base, with 12 bases between them. CDR3 region: CASSRGTGSYEQYF. In DNA form, the CDR3 reads TGTGCCAGCAGCCGTGGGACTGGTTCCTACGAGCAGTACTTC.

The chain carries TRBV19 and TRBJ2-2, with D tentatively TRBD2 (6 bases). The CDR3 runs to 16 residues. Germline-derived CDR1 and CDR2 are LNHDA and SQIVND (reference sequence). Trimming pared 6 bases from V and 6 bases from J, leaving 20 bases between. The CDR3 spells CASSNGTPVPPGELFF. For the CDR3, the DNA is TGTGCCAGTAGCAACGGGACTCCCGTCCCCCCCGGGGAGCTGTTTTTT.